This TCR beta chain was captured in a study of blood T cell repertoires in COVID-19. TCRdb's table, derived via immunoSEQ multiplex PCR, lists solely in-frame clones and lacks some. The sample carries roughly 39,000 clones, over 90% recorded once. V shed 1 base, J shed 5 bases, and the junction held 7 bases outside the gene matches. The CDR3 is 16 residues long. Germline CDR1 MNHEY, CDR2 SVGAGI. This chain connects TRBV6-5 to TRBJ1-2, with 10 bases identical to TRBD1. Sequencing was performed on peripheral blood. This TCR derives from a human donor in a cohort sampled during active COVID-19. Written as DNA, the CDR3 is TGTGCCAGCAGTTACTTTCGGACAGGGGGTGGGTATGGCTACACCTTC. Encoded protein: CASSYFRTGGGYGYTF.